These 23 T cell receptor beta chains came from one sample sequenced in a study of CD8+ T cells in alopecia areata. The sample's treatment: oral pan-JAK inhibitor, 5-10 mg twice daily. Extraction and reverse transcription of RNA yielded cDNA as the sequencing template. Repertoires were generated with immunoSEQ multiplex PCR, while TCRdb's copy carries only in-frame clones and drops some. This sample has over 85,000 clones, with around 55% found just once. Specimen: CD8+ T cells sorted from blood, collected at week 4, from a patient treated with tofacitinib. These receptors came from a human donor with alopecia areata.

This chain connects TRBV4-1 to TRBJ2-5; 8 bases are a match to TRBD1. Germline trimming cut 4 bases from V and 4 bases from J; bases unmatched to any gene: 8. CDR1 and CDR2 from the germline V gene are MGHRA and YSYEKL. The CDR3 is 15 amino acids. In nucleotides, the CDR3 is TGCGCCAGCAGCCTCCTGGACAGGGAAGGAGAGACCCAGTACTTC. It encodes CASSLLDREGETQYF.

This clone was seen only a few times. Other DNA sequences in the sample encode the same CDR3. V usage is TRBV19 and J usage is TRBJ1-2, with D hard to call. Trimming left V 3 bases short and J 2 bases short, with 7 bases between. The CDR3 totals 13 residues. CDR1 is LNHDA and CDR2 is SQIVND in the germline V gene (reference sequence). CDR3 region: CASSITENYGYTF. The CDR3 DNA is TGTGCCAGTAGTATCACCGAGAACTATGGCTACACCTTC.

A few counts support this clone. J is TRBJ2-7 and V is TRBV11-2; weak D call: TRBD1 (5 bases). This CDR3 is 15 amino acids long. Germline CDR1 is SGHAT and CDR2 is FQNNGV. Trimming stripped 0 bases from V and 3 bases from J, with 12 bases between. DNA of the CDR3: TGTGCCAGCAGCTTAGAGGGGTGGCAGGGCTACGAGCAGTACTTC. It translates to CASSLEGWQGYEQYF. Full variable domain (missing parts from reference TRBV11-2 and TRBJ2-7): EAGVAQSPRYKIIEKRQSVAFWCNPISGHATLYWYQQILGQGPKLLIQFQNNGVVDDSQLPKDRFSAERLKGVDSTLKIQPAKLEDSAVYLCASSLEGWQGYEQYFGPGTRLTVT.

CDR3 DNA sequence: TGTGCCAGCAGCTTAACGGAGACCCAGTACTTC. Residues: CASSLTETQYF. V usage is TRBV11-2 and J usage is TRBJ2-5, with D unclear. The germline V and J ends were trimmed by 2 bases and 5 bases, with 3 bases remaining between them. Germline CDR1 and CDR2: SGHAT and FQNNGV. The CDR3 is made up of 11 amino acids.

The rearrangement joins TRBV19 to TRBJ2-1; a weak D match, TRBD1 (6 bases). This CDR3 spans 16 amino acids. The V end was cut by 6 bases, the J end by 5 bases, with 20 bases between. Germline V gene sequence: CDR1 LNHDA, CDR2 SQIVND (reference sequence). The CDR3 is CASSPQGHLTDNEQFF. The CDR3 region has the DNA TGTGCCAGTAGCCCTCAGGGACACCTGACCGACAATGAGCAGTTCTTC. The full variable domain, its missing parts supplied by reference TRBV19 and TRBJ2-1, is DGGITQSPKYLFRKEGQNVTLSCEQNLNHDAMYWYRQDPGQGLRLIYYSQIVNDFQKGDIAEGYSVSREKKESFPLTVTSAQKNPTAFYLCASSPQGHLTDNEQFFGPGTRLTVL.

This chain joins TRBV6-5 and TRBJ2-7, with no clear D. Germline V CDR1 and CDR2: MNHEY, SVGAGI. The CDR3 spans 13 residues. The V gene lost 2 bases and the J gene lost 3 bases, with 8 bases spanning the gap. The CDR3 spells CASSYGWSYEQYF. The CDR3 region has the DNA TGTGCCAGCAGTTACGGTTGGAGCTACGAGCAGTACTTC.

V gene TRBV7-9 combines with J gene TRBJ1-2; 8 bases map to TRBD1. V trimming: 4 bases; J trimming: 4 bases; junction bases outside the gene matches: 8. Germline V gene sequence: CDR1 SEHNR, CDR2 FQNEAQ (reference sequence). This CDR3 region has 15 residues. In nucleotides, the CDR3 is TGTGCCAGCAGCTCGCCTACCAGGGGGCTCTATGGCTACACCTTC. Amino acid sequence: CASSSPTRGLYGYTF.

This clone was recorded only once. J is TRBJ2-7 and V is TRBV15; D may be TRBD1 (7 bases). The CDR3 is made up of 17 amino acids. CDR1 and CDR2 (germline): LNHNV, YYDKDF (reference sequence). Trimming left V 1 base short and J 2 bases short, with 18 bases between. In nucleotides, the CDR3 is TGTGCCACCAGCAGAGGCCTAGCGAACCAGGGGGCCTACGAGCAGTACTTC. This sequence encodes CATSRGLANQGAYEQYF.

In DNA form, the CDR3 reads TGCGCCAGCAGCCAAGATAGTACTAGCGGGAGTTTAGGTGAGCAGTTCTTC. It translates to CASSQDSTSGSLGEQFF. The chain is built from TRBV4-3 and TRBJ2-1, with 11 bases identical to TRBD2. The CDR3 loop spans 17 amino acids. V lost 0 bases and J lost 9; bases outside the gene matches: 10. CDR1 LGHNA and CDR2 YSLEER come from the germline V gene.

The V call is TRBV27, the J call TRBJ2-5; D gene uncertain. V was cut by 2 bases and J by 3 bases, with 7 bases left in between. Per the germline V gene, CDR1 is MNHEY and CDR2 is SMNVEV (reference sequence). CDR3 length: 13 residues. CDR3 in DNA: TGTGCCAGCAGTTTAATAGGAGAAGAGACCCAGTACTTC. Translating gives CASSLIGEETQYF.

The chain recombines TRBV13 with TRBJ1-2, with D unresolved. Germline CDR1 is PRHDT and CDR2 is FYEKMQ (reference sequence). CDR3 length: 11 amino acids. Trimming removed 4 bases at V and 0 bases at J, with 0 bases between. CDR3 loop: CASSSNYGYTF. CDR3 DNA sequence: TGTGCCAGCAGCTCTAACTATGGCTACACCTTC.

This rearrangement joins TRBV7-6 to TRBJ1-2; D call uncertain. This CDR3 is built from 15 residues. The germline gives CDR1 SGHVS, CDR2 FNYEAQ. V was cut by 5 bases and J by 2 bases, with 15 bases left in between. The CDR3 coding sequence is TGTGCCAGCAGCCTATCCTCGAGGGAAAACTATGGCTACACCTTC. Amino acid sequence: CASSLSSRENYGYTF.

The chain recombines TRBV30 with TRBJ2-7; the D is unclear. The ends were cut back, 3 bases at V and 0 bases at J, with 12 bases in the middle. Germline V gene data show CDR1 as GTSNPN and CDR2 as SVGIG (reference sequence). There are 14 residues in the CDR3. In DNA form, the CDR3 reads TGTGCCTGGAGCCTGCATGGAAGCTCCTACGAGCAGTACTTC. Translation gives CAWSLHGSSYEQYF. The full variable domain, rest sourced from reference TRBV30 and TRBJ2-7, is SQTIHQWPATLVQPVGSPLSLECTVEGTSNPNLYWYRQAAGRGLQLLFYSVGIGQISSEVPQNLSASRPQDRQFILSSKKLLLSDSGFYLCAWSLHGSSYEQYFGPGTRLTVT.

In this sample, this clone turned up once. This chain joins TRBV4-3 and TRBJ2-3, with TRBD1 matching over 10 bases. The V and J ends lost 4 bases and 1 base, in that order; junction bases with no gene match: 2. The CDR3 loop spans 15 amino acids. Germline lookup yields CDR1 LGHNA and CDR2 YSLEER. CDR3: CASSRQGAGTDTQYF. CDR3 bases: TGCGCCAGCAGCCGACAGGGGGCCGGCACAGATACGCAGTATTTT.

This clone was picked up a small number of times. The chain uses TRBV4-1 and TRBJ1-5; D is undetermined. Germline V gene sequence: CDR1 MGHRA, CDR2 YSYEKL. With 1 base removed from V and 5 bases from J, the gap between germline ends came to 12 bases. The CDR3 covers 15 residues. The DNA for the CDR3 is TGCGCCAGCAGCCAAGTGGCAGACGATTATCAGCCCCAGCATTTT. This gives the protein CASSQVADDYQPQHF.

This clone has ten or more counts. V usage is TRBV4-1 and J usage is TRBJ2-3; 9 nucleotides align to TRBD2. This CDR3 has 16 amino acids. From germline, CDR1 is MGHRA and CDR2 YSYEKL. V lost 4 bases and J lost 5; bases outside the gene matches: 10. The CDR3 sequence: CASSPGLARTEDTQYF. CDR3 sequence (DNA): TGCGCCAGCAGCCCGGGACTAGCCCGGACCGAAGATACGCAGTATTTT.

This clone was detected a few times. The rearrangement links TRBV19 to TRBJ1-5, with D perhaps TRBD1 (6 bases). CDR3 length: 14 residues. Between the trimmed V and J ends, which lost 10 bases and 2 bases, there was a span of 15 bases. Germline lookup yields CDR1 LNHDA and CDR2 SQIVND (reference sequence). The CDR3 is CATPFEGGNQPQHF. CDR3 coding DNA: TGTGCCACCCCATTCGAGGGGGGCAATCAGCCCCAGCATTTT.

The sample holds a few counts of this clone. The sample has other DNA sequences that encode this CDR3 too. The rearrangement uses TRBV28 and TRBJ2-1; D uncertain. The CDR3 runs to 12 residues. Trimming pared 4 bases from V and 4 bases from J, leaving 5 bases between. Germline loops: CDR1 MDHEN, CDR2 SYDVKM. The CDR3, as DNA: TGTGCCAGCAGTTCCCGGTACAATGAGCAGTTCTTC. This translates into CASSSRYNEQFF.

The rearrangement links TRBV27 to TRBJ1-2; D gene unclear. V dropped 3 bases and J dropped 10 bases, with 9 bases sitting between them. The CDR3 runs to 11 residues. Germline values: CDR1 MNHEY, CDR2 SMNVEV (reference sequence). This CDR3 is CASSLGRTYTF. The CDR3 nucleotides read TGTGCCAGCAGTTTGGGGAGGACCTACACCTTC.

The rearrangement joins TRBV2 to TRBJ2-1; 9 nucleotides line up with TRBD1. Per the germline V gene, CDR1 is SNHLY and CDR2 is FYNNEI. V shed 0 bases, J shed 9 bases, and the junction held 6 bases outside the gene matches. The CDR3 extends over 15 amino acids. The CDR3 bases are TGTGCCAGCAGTGAAGCATCACAGGGGGCTTTTGAGCAGTTCTTC. Translation gives CASSEASQGAFEQFF.

The gene calls are TRBV27 and TRBJ2-2; the D is unclear. The V end was cut by 2 bases, the J end by 1 base, with 14 bases between. Germline CDR1 MNHEY, CDR2 SMNVEV (reference sequence). The CDR3 runs to 17 residues. CDR3 loop: CASSLVTLLGNTGELFF. The CDR3 DNA sequence: TGTGCCAGCAGTTTAGTAACACTATTGGGGAACACCGGGGAGCTGTTTTTT.

Only one count was recorded for this clone. CDR3 residues: CASSITSGGKETQYF. CDR3 DNA sequence: TGTGCCAGCAGTATCACTAGCGGGGGAAAAGAGACCCAGTACTTC. The chain couples TRBV27 to TRBJ2-5, with 11 bases fitting TRBD2. In germline, CDR1 is MNHEY, CDR2 SMNVEV (reference sequence). This CDR3 has 15 amino acids. V lost 5 bases and J lost 3; bases outside the gene matches: 5.

The chain carries TRBV7-9 and TRBJ1-2; D may be TRBD1 (5 bases). V was trimmed by 4 bases and J by 5 bases, leaving 14 bases between them. There are 14 residues in the CDR3. Germline CDR1 reads SEHNR; CDR2 reads FQNEAQ (reference sequence). Here the CDR3 reads CASSSEGRGYGYTF. The CDR3 DNA reads TGTGCCAGCAGCTCGGAGGGGCGCGGTTATGGCTACACCTTC. Looking up the rest from reference TRBV7-9 and TRBJ1-2 gives the full variable domain: DTGVSQNPRHKITKRGQNVTFRCDPISEHNRLYWYRQTLGQGPEFLTYFQNEAQLEKSRLLSDRFSAERPKGSFSTLEIQRTEQGDSAMYLCASSSEGRGYGYTFGSGTRLTVV.